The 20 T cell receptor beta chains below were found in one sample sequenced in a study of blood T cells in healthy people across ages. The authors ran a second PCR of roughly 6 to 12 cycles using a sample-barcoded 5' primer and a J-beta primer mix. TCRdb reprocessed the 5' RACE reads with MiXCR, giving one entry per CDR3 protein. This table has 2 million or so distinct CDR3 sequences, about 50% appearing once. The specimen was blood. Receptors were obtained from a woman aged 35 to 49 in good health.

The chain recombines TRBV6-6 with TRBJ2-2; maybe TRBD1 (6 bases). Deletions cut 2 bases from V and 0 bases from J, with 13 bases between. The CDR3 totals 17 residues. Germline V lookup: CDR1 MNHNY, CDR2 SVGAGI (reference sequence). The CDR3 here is CASSYPPGHPNTGELFF. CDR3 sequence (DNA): TGTGCCAGCAGTTACCCCCCGGGACACCCGAACACCGGGGAGCTGTTTTTT.

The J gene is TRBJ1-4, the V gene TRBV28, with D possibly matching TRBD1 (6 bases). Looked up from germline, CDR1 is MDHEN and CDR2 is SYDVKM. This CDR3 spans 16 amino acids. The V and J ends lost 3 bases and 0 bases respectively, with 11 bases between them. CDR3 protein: CASSLTDRTTNEKLFF. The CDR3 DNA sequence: TGTGCCAGCAGTTTGACAGACAGGACAACTAATGAAAAACTGTTTTTT.

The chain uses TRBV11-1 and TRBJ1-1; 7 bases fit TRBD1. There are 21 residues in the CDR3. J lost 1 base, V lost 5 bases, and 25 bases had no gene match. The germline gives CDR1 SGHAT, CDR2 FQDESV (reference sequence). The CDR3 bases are TGTGCCAGCAGCCCCGCTTGGGTATTAAGGGACCGACAGGGTCGGAACACTGAAGCTTTCTTT. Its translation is CASSPAWVLRDRQGRNTEAFF.

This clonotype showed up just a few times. The CDR3 sequence: CASSSYGQGEGYTF. In DNA, the CDR3 is TGTGCCAGCAGCTCATACGGACAGGGAGAAGGCTACACCTTC. V gene TRBV11-2 combines with J gene TRBJ1-2; 8 nucleotides align to TRBD1. CDR3 length equals 14 residues. Germline CDR1 SGHAT, CDR2 FQNNGV. The V segment lost 4 bases and the J segment 8 bases; nucleotides outside the gene matches: 9.

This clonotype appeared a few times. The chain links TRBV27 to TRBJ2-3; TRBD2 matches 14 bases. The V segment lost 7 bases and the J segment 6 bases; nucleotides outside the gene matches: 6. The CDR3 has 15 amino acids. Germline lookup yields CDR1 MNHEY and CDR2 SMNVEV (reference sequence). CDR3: CASTWTSGGLDTQYF. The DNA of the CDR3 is TGTGCCAGCACCTGGACTAGCGGGGGGCTGGATACGCAGTATTTT.

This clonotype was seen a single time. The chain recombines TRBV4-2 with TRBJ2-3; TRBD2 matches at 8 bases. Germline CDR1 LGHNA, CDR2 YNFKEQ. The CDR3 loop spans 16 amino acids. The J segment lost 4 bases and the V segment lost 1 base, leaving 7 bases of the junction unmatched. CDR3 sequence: CASSQGARGVADTQYF. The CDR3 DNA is TGTGCCAGCAGCCAAGGGGCGCGGGGGGTGGCAGATACGCAGTATTTT.

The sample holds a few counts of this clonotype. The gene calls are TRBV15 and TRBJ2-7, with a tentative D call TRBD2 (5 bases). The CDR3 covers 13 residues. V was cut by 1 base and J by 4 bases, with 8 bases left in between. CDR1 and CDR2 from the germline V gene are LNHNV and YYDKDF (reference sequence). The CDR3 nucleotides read TGTGCCACCAGCAGAGTTCCGGGATACGAGCAGTACTTC. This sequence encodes CATSRVPGYEQYF.

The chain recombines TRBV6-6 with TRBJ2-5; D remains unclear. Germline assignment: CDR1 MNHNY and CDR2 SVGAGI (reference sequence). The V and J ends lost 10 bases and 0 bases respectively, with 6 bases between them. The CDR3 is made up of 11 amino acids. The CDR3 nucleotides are TGTGCCACGGTATACCAAGAGACCCAGTACTTC. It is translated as CATVYQETQYF.

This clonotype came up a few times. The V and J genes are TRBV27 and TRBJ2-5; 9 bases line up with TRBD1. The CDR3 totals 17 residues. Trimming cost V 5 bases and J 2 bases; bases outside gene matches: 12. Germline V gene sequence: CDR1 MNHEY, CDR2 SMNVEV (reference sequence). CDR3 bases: TGTGCCAGCAGTATGACGGGACAGGGTTTAGGGCAAGAGACCCAGTACTTC. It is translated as CASSMTGQGLGQETQYF.

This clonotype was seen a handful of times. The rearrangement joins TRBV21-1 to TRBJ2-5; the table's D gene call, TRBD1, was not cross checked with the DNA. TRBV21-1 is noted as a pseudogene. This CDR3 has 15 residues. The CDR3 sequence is CASRHTIGGEETQYF. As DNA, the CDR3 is TGTGCCAGCAGGCACACGATCGGGGGCGAAGAGACCCAGTACTTC.

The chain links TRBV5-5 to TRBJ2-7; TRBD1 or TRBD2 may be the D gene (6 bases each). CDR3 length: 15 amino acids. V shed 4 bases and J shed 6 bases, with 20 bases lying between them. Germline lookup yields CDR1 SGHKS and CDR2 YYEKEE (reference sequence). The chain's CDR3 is CASSPGSSRGPEQYF. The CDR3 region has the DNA TGTGCCAGCAGCCCGGGTTCAAGTCGGGGGCCCGAGCAGTACTTC.

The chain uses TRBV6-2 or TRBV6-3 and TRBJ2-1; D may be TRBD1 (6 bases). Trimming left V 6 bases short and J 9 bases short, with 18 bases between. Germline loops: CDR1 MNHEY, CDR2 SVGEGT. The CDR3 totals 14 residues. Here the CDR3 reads CASRPTGRRSEQFF. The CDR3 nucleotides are TGTGCCAGCAGGCCGACAGGTCGAAGGTCTGAGCAGTTCTTC.

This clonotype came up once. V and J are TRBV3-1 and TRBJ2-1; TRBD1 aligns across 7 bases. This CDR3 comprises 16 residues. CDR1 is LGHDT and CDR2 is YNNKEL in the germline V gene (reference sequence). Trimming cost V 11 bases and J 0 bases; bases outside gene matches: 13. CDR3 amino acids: CASRDSVPSSYNEQFF. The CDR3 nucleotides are TGTGCCTCTCGGGACAGCGTCCCTAGCTCCTACAATGAGCAGTTCTTC.

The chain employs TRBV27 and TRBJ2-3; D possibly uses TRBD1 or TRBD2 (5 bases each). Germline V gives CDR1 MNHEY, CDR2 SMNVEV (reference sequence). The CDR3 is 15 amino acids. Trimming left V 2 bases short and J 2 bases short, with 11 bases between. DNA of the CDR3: TGTGCCAGCAGTTTAGATCCCGGGGCCACAGATACGCAGTATTTT. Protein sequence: CASSLDPGATDTQYF.

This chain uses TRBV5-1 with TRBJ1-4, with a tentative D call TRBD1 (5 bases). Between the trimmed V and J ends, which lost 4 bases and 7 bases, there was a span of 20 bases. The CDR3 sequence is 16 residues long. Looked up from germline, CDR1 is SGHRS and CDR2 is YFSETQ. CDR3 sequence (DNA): TGCGCCAGCAGCCCGACGTTGGGCAGGGCGCGTGAAAAACTGTTTTTT. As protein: CASSPTLGRAREKLFF.

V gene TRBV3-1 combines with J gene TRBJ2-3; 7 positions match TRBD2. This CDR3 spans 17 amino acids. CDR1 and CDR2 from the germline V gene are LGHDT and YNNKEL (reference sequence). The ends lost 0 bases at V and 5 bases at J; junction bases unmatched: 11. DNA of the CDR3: TGTGCCAGCAGCCAAGAATCCCTAAGCGGGGTAAAAGATACGCAGTATTTT. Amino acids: CASSQESLSGVKDTQYF.

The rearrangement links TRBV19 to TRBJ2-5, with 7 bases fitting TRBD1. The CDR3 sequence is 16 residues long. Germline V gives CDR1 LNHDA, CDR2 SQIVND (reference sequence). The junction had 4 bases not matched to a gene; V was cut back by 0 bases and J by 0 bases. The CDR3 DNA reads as TGTGCCAGTAGTATAGATCGGGACAGTTACCAAGAGACCCAGTACTTC. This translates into CASSIDRDSYQETQYF.

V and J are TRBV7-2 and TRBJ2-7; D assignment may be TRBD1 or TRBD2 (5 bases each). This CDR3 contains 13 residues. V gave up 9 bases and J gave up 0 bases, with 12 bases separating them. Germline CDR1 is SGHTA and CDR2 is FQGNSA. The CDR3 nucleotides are TGTGCCAGTACCCGGGGCCACTCCTACGAGCAGTACTTC. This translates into CASTRGHSYEQYF.

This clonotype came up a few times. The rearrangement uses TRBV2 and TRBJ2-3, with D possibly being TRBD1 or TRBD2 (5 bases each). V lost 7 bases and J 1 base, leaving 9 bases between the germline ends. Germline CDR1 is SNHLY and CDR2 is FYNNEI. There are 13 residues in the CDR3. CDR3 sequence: CASIRGGTDTQYF. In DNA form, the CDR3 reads TGTGCCAGCATAAGGGGAGGCACAGATACGCAGTATTTT.

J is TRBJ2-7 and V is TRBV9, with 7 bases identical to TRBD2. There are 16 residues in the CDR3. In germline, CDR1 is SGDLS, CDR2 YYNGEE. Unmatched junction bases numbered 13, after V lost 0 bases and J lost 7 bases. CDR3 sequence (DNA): TGTGCCAGCAGCGTAGTGGAGCGGGGACCCCACAATGAGCAGTACTTC. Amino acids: CASSVVERGPHNEQYF. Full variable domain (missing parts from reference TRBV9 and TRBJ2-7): DSGVTQTPKHLITATGQRVTLRCSPRSGDLSVYWYQQSLDQGLQFLIQYYNGEERAKGNILERFSAQQFPDLHSELNLSSLELGDSALYFCASSVVERGPHNEQYFGPGTRLTVT.